This T cell receptor (beta chain) was sequenced for a study of T cell responses to AZD1222 COVID-19 vaccine. V lost 0 bases, J lost 2 bases, and 10 bases lay in between. Germline lookup yields CDR1 GTSNPN and CDR2 SVGIG (reference sequence). The CDR3 sequence is 15 residues long. The protocol was immunoSEQ multiplex PCR, while the TCRdb copy is restricted to in-frame clones and leaves out a portion. This sample carries around 170,000 clones, roughly 88% of them seen once, and the ten largest clones take around 10%. V gene TRBV30 combines with J gene TRBJ2-2; D uncertain. Sequences were derived from peripheral blood, sampled 28 days after the second AZD1222 dose. This TCR came from an adult who received the AZD1222 COVID-19 vaccine. CDR3 amino acids: CAWSVKASNTGELFF. CDR3 bases: TGTGCCTGGAGTGTAAAGGCTTCTAACACCGGGGAGCTGTTTTTT.